This TCR beta chain was recorded in a study of tumor and adjacent non-tumor tissue in lung cancer. Of note for this clonotype: Its antigen is currently unknown.

The germline CDR1 and CDR2 sequences are SGDLS and YYNGEE. V was cut by 1 base and J by 9 bases, with 16 bases left in between. CDR3 length equals 14 residues. Study findings and constraints: Normal lung showed higher cumulative top 100 clone frequency than tumor.

This sample's RNA came from whole unsorted tissue. TCRbeta libraries were built with three rounds of nested PCR, modified from ARM-PCR. TCRdb passed the multiplex PCR reads through MiXCR, listing each CDR3 protein once. Of under 150,000 distinct CDR3 sequences detected, approximately 70% appear once; the ten largest clones hold 15% to 20%. The chain recombines TRBV9 with TRBJ2-5; no definite D call. This TCR derives from a man between 60 and 70 years old with small cell lung cancer. The sequencing sample was made of lung tumor tissue. DNA for the CDR3: TGTGCCAGCAGCGTACCTCGGCAAATGAAGTCCCAGTACTTC. Translation gives CASSVPRQMKSQYF.